This T cell receptor beta chain came from a study of blood T cell repertoires in COVID-19. Across the study: Italy, Spain and the United States were the sources of the convalescent and acute COVID-19 samples.

Enrolment of Seattle patients took place during active infection, and they were followed longitudinally. Per the germline V gene, CDR1 is MRHNA and CDR2 is SNTAGT. This CDR3 region has 13 residues. The ends were cut back, 2 bases at V and 5 bases at J, with 6 bases in the middle. Worth noting for this clone: The sample carries other DNA sequences with the same CDR3.

Study processing details: Researchers report that nucleated cell counts were estimated from reference gene primer amplification. Using immunoSEQ multiplex PCR, the repertoire was profiled, and TCRdb retains in-frame clones only, with some absent. For V, J and clone size, that table is used; D and trimming come from the DNA. The profile shows over 90,000 clones, roughly 76% of them singletons. The chain uses TRBV6-4 and TRBJ2-2; the D gene is possibly TRBD1 (5 bases). This sequence was found in a man older than 75 with COVID-19, enrolled during active disease. Source material: peripheral blood. The chain's CDR3 is CASSDRGTGELFF. In DNA, the CDR3 is TGTGCCAGCAGTGACAGGGGTACCGGGGAGCTGTTTTTT.